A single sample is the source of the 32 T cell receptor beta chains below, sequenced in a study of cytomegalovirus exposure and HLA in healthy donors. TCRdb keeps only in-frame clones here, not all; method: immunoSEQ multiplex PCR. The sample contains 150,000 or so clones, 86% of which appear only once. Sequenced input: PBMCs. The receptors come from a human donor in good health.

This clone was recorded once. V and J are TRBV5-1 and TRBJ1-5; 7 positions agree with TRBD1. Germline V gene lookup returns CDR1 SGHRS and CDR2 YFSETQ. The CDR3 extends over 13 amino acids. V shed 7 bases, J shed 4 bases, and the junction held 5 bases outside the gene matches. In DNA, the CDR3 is TGCGCCAGCTCCCGGGACAGAAATCAGCCCCAGCATTTT. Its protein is CASSRDRNQPQHF.

The CDR3 nucleotides are TGTGCCAGCAGCTCGGTGTCGGGGGATGGCTACACCTTC. Protein: CASSSVSGDGYTF. This chain links TRBV5-6 with TRBJ1-2; D may be TRBD1 (5 bases). CDR1 is SGHDT, CDR2 YYEEEE, per germline. V lost 3 bases, J lost 6 bases, and 12 bases lay in between. This CDR3 has 13 amino acids.

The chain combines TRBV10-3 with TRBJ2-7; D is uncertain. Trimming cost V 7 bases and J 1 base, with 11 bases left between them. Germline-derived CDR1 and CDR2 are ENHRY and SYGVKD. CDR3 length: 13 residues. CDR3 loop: CAIKNAVSYEQYF. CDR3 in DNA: TGTGCCATCAAGAACGCAGTTTCCTACGAGCAGTACTTC.

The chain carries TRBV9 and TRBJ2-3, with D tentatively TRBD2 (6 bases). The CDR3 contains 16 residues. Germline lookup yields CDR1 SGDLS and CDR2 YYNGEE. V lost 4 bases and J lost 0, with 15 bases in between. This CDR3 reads CASSTQPSVSTDTQYF. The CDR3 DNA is TGTGCCAGCAGCACTCAACCTAGCGTTAGCACAGATACGCAGTATTTT.

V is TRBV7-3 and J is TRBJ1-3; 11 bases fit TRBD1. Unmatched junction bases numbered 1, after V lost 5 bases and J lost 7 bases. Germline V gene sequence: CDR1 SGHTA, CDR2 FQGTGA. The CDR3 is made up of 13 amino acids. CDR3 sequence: CASSGDRGNTIYF. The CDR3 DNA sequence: TGTGCCAGCAGCGGGGACAGGGGGAACACCATATATTTT.

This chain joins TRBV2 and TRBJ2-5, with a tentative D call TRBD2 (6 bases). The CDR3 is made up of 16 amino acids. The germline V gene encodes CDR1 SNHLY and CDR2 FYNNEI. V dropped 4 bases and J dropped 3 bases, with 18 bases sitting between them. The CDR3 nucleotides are TGTGCCAGCAGTGCCGAGGGCTGGACTAACAAAGAGACCCAGTACTTC. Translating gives CASSAEGWTNKETQYF.

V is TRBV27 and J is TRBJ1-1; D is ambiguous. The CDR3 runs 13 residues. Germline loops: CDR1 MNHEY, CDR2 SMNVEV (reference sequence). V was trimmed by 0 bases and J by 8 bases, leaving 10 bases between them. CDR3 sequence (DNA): TGTGCCAGCAGTTTATCTAATCAGGTAGAAGCTTTCTTT. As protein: CASSLSNQVEAFF.

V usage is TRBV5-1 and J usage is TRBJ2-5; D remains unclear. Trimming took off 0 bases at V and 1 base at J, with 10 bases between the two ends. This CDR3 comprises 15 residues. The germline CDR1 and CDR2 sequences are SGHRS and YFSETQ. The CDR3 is CASSLVEQPQETQYF. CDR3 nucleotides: TGCGCCAGCAGCTTGGTGGAGCAACCCCAAGAGACCCAGTACTTC.

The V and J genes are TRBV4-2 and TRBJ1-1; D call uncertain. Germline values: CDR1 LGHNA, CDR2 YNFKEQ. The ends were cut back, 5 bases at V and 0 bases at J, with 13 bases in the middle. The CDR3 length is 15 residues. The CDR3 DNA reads TGTGCCAGCAGCTCACCTTTAGAGTTGAACACTGAAGCTTTCTTT. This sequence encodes CASSSPLELNTEAFF.

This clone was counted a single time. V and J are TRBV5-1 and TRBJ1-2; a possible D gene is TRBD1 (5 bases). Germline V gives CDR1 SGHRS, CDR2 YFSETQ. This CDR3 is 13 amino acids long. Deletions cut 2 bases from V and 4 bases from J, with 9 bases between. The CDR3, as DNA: TGCGCCAGCAGCTTCGGGGGGATCTATGGCTACACCTTC. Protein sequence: CASSFGGIYGYTF.

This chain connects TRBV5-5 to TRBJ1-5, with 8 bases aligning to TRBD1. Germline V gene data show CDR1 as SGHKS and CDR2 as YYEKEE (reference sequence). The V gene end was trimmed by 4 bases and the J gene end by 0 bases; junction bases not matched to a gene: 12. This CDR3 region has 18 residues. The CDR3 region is CASSPRDRRSNSNQPQHF. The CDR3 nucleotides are TGTGCCAGCAGCCCCCGGGACAGGAGGAGCAATAGCAATCAGCCCCAGCATTTT.

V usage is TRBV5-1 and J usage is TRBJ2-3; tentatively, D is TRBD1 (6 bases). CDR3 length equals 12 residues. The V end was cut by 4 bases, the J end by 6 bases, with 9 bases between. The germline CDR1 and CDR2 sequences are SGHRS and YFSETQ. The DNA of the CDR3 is TGCGCCAGCAGCCCAGGGGTGGATACGCAGTATTTT. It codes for CASSPGVDTQYF.

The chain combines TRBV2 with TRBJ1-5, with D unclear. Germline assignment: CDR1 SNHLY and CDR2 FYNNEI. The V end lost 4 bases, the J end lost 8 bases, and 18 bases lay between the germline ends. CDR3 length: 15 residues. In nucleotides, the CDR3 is TGTGCCAGCAGTGTTGAGGCGCGGGGATCGAAGCCCCAGCATTTT. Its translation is CASSVEARGSKPQHF.

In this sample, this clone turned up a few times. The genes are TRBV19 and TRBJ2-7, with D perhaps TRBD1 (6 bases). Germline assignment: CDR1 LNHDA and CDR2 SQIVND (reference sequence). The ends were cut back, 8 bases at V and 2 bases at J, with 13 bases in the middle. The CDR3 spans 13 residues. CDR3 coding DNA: TGTGCCAGTCGTAGGACAGACACCTACGAGCAGTACTTC. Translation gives CASRRTDTYEQYF.

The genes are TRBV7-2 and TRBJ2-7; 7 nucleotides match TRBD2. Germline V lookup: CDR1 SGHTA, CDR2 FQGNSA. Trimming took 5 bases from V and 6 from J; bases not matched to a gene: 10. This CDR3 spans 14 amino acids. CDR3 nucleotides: TGTGCCAGCAGCCAACTTCGGACTAGTGCCGAGCAGTACTTC. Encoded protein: CASSQLRTSAEQYF.

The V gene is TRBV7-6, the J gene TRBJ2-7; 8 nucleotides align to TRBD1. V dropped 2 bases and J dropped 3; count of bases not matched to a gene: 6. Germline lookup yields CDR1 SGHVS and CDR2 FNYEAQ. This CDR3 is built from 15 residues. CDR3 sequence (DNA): TGTGCCAGCAGCTTATATGGACAGGGCAACTACGAGCAGTACTTC. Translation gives CASSLYGQGNYEQYF.

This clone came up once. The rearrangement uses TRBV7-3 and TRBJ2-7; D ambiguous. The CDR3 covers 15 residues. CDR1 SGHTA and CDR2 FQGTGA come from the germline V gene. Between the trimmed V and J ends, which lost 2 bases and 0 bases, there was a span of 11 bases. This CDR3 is CASSLFPGSSYEQYF. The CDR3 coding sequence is TGTGCCAGCAGCTTATTCCCAGGCAGCTCCTACGAGCAGTACTTC.

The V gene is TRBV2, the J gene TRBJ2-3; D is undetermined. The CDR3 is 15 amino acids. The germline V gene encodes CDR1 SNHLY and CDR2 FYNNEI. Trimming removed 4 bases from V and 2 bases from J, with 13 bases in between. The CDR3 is CASSAQRAITDTQYF. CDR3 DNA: TGTGCCAGCAGTGCGCAGCGAGCTATCACAGATACGCAGTATTTT.

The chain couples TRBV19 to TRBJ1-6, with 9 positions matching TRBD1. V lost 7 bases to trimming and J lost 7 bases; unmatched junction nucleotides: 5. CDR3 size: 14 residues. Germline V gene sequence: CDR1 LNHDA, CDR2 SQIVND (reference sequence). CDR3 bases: TGTGCCAGTAAGGGACAGGGTAGGAATTCACCCCTCCACTTT. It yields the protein CASKGQGRNSPLHF.

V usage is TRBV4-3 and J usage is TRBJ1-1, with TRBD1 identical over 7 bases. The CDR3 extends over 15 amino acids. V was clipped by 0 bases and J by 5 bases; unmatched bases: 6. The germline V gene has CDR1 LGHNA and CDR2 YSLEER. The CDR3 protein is CASSQDAGGGTEAFF. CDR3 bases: TGCGCCAGCAGCCAAGATGCAGGGGGAGGAACTGAAGCTTTCTTT.

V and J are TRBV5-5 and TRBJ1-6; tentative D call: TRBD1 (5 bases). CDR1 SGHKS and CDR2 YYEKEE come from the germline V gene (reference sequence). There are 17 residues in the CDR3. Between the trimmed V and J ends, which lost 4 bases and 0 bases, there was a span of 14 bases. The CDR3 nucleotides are TGTGCCAGCAGCCCCAGGGTCGGGAGCTCCTATAATTCACCCCTCCACTTT. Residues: CASSPRVGSSYNSPLHF. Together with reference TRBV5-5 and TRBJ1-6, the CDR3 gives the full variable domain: DAGVTQSPTHLIKTRGQQVTLRCSPISGHKSVSWYQQVLGQGPQFIFQYYEKEERGRGNFPDRFSARQFPNYSSELNVNALLLGDSALYLCASSPRVGSSYNSPLHFGNGTRLTVT.

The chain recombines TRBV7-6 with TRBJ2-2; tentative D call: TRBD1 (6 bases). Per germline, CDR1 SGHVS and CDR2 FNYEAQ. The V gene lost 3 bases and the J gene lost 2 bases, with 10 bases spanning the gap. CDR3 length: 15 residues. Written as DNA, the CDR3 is TGTGCCAGCAGCTTTGGGACAAGTAACACCGGGGAGCTGTTTTTT. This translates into CASSFGTSNTGELFF.

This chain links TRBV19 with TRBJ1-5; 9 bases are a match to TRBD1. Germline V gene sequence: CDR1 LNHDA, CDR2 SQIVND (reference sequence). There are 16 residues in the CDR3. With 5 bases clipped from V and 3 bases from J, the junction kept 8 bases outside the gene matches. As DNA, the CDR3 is TGTGCCAGTAGTCTTCTGGGACAGGGTTACAATCAGCCCCAGCATTTT. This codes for CASSLLGQGYNQPQHF.

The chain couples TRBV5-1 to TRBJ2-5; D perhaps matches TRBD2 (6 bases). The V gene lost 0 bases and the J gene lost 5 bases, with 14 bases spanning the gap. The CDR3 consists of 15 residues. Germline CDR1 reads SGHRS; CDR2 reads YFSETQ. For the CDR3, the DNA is TGCGCCAGCAGCTTGGCCCCCGCAGGGAGGGAGACCCAGTACTTC. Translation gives CASSLAPAGRETQYF.

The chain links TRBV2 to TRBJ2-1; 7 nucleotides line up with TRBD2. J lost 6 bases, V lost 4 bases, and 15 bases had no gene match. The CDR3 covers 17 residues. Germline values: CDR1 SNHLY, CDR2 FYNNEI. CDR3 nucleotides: TGTGCCAGCAGTGTGCCATCTAGCGGCCCTACCGGCAATGAGCAGTTCTTC. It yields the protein CASSVPSSGPTGNEQFF. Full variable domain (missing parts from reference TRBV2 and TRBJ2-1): EPEVTQTPSHQVTQMGQEVILRCVPISNHLYFYWYRQILGQKVEFLVSFYNNEISEKSEIFDDQFSVERPDGSNFTLKIRSTKLEDSAMYFCASSVPSSGPTGNEQFFGPGTRLTVL.

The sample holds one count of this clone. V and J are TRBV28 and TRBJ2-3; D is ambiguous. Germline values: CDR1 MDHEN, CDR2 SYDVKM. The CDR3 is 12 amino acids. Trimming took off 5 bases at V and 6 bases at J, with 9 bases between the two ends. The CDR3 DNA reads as TGTGCCAGCAGTCCCCCCCAGGATACGCAGTATTTT. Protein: CASSPPQDTQYF.

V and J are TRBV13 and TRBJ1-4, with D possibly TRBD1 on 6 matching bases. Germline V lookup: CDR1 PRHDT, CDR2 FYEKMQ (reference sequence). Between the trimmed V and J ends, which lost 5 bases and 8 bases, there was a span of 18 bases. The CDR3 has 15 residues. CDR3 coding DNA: TGTGCCAGCAGCGCCTGGGGGGGGCGGGAGGAAAAACTGTTTTTT. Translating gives CASSAWGGREEKLFF.

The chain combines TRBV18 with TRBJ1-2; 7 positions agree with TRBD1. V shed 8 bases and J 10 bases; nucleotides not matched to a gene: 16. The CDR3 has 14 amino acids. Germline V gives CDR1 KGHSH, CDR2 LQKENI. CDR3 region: CASTLLNDRAAYTF. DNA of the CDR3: TGTGCCAGCACATTACTGAATGACAGGGCCGCCTACACCTTC.

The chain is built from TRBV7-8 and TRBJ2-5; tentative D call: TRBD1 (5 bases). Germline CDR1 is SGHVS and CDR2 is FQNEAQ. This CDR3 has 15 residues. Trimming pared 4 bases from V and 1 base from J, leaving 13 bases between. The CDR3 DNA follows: TGTGCCAGCAGCTCCCCGTGGGGCACCCAAGAGACCCAGTACTTC. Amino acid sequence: CASSSPWGTQETQYF.

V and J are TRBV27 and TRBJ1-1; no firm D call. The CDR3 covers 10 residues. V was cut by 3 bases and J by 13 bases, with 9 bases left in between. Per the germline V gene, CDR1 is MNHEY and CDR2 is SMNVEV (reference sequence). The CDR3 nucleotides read TGTGCCAGCAGTTTTTGGTCGGGTTTCTTT. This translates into CASSFWSGFF.

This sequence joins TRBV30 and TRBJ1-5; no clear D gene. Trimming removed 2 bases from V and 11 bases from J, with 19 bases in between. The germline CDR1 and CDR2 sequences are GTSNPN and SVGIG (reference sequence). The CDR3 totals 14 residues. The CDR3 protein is CAWSSGQQWRAQHF. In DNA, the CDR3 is TGTGCCTGGAGTTCGGGTCAGCAGTGGAGAGCCCAGCATTTT. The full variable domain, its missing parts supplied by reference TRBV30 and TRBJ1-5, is SQTIHQWPATLVQPVGSPLSLECTVEGTSNPNLYWYRQAAGRGLQLLFYSVGIGQISSEVPQNLSASRPQDRQFILSSKKLLLSDSGFYLCAWSSGQQWRAQHFGDGTRLSIL.

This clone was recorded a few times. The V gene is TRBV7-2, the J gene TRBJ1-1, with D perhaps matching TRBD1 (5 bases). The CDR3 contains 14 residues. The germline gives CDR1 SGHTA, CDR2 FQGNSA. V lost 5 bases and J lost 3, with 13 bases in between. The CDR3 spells CASSQGGSYTEAFF. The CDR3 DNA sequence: TGTGCCAGCAGCCAGGGAGGCTCCTACACTGAAGCTTTCTTT.